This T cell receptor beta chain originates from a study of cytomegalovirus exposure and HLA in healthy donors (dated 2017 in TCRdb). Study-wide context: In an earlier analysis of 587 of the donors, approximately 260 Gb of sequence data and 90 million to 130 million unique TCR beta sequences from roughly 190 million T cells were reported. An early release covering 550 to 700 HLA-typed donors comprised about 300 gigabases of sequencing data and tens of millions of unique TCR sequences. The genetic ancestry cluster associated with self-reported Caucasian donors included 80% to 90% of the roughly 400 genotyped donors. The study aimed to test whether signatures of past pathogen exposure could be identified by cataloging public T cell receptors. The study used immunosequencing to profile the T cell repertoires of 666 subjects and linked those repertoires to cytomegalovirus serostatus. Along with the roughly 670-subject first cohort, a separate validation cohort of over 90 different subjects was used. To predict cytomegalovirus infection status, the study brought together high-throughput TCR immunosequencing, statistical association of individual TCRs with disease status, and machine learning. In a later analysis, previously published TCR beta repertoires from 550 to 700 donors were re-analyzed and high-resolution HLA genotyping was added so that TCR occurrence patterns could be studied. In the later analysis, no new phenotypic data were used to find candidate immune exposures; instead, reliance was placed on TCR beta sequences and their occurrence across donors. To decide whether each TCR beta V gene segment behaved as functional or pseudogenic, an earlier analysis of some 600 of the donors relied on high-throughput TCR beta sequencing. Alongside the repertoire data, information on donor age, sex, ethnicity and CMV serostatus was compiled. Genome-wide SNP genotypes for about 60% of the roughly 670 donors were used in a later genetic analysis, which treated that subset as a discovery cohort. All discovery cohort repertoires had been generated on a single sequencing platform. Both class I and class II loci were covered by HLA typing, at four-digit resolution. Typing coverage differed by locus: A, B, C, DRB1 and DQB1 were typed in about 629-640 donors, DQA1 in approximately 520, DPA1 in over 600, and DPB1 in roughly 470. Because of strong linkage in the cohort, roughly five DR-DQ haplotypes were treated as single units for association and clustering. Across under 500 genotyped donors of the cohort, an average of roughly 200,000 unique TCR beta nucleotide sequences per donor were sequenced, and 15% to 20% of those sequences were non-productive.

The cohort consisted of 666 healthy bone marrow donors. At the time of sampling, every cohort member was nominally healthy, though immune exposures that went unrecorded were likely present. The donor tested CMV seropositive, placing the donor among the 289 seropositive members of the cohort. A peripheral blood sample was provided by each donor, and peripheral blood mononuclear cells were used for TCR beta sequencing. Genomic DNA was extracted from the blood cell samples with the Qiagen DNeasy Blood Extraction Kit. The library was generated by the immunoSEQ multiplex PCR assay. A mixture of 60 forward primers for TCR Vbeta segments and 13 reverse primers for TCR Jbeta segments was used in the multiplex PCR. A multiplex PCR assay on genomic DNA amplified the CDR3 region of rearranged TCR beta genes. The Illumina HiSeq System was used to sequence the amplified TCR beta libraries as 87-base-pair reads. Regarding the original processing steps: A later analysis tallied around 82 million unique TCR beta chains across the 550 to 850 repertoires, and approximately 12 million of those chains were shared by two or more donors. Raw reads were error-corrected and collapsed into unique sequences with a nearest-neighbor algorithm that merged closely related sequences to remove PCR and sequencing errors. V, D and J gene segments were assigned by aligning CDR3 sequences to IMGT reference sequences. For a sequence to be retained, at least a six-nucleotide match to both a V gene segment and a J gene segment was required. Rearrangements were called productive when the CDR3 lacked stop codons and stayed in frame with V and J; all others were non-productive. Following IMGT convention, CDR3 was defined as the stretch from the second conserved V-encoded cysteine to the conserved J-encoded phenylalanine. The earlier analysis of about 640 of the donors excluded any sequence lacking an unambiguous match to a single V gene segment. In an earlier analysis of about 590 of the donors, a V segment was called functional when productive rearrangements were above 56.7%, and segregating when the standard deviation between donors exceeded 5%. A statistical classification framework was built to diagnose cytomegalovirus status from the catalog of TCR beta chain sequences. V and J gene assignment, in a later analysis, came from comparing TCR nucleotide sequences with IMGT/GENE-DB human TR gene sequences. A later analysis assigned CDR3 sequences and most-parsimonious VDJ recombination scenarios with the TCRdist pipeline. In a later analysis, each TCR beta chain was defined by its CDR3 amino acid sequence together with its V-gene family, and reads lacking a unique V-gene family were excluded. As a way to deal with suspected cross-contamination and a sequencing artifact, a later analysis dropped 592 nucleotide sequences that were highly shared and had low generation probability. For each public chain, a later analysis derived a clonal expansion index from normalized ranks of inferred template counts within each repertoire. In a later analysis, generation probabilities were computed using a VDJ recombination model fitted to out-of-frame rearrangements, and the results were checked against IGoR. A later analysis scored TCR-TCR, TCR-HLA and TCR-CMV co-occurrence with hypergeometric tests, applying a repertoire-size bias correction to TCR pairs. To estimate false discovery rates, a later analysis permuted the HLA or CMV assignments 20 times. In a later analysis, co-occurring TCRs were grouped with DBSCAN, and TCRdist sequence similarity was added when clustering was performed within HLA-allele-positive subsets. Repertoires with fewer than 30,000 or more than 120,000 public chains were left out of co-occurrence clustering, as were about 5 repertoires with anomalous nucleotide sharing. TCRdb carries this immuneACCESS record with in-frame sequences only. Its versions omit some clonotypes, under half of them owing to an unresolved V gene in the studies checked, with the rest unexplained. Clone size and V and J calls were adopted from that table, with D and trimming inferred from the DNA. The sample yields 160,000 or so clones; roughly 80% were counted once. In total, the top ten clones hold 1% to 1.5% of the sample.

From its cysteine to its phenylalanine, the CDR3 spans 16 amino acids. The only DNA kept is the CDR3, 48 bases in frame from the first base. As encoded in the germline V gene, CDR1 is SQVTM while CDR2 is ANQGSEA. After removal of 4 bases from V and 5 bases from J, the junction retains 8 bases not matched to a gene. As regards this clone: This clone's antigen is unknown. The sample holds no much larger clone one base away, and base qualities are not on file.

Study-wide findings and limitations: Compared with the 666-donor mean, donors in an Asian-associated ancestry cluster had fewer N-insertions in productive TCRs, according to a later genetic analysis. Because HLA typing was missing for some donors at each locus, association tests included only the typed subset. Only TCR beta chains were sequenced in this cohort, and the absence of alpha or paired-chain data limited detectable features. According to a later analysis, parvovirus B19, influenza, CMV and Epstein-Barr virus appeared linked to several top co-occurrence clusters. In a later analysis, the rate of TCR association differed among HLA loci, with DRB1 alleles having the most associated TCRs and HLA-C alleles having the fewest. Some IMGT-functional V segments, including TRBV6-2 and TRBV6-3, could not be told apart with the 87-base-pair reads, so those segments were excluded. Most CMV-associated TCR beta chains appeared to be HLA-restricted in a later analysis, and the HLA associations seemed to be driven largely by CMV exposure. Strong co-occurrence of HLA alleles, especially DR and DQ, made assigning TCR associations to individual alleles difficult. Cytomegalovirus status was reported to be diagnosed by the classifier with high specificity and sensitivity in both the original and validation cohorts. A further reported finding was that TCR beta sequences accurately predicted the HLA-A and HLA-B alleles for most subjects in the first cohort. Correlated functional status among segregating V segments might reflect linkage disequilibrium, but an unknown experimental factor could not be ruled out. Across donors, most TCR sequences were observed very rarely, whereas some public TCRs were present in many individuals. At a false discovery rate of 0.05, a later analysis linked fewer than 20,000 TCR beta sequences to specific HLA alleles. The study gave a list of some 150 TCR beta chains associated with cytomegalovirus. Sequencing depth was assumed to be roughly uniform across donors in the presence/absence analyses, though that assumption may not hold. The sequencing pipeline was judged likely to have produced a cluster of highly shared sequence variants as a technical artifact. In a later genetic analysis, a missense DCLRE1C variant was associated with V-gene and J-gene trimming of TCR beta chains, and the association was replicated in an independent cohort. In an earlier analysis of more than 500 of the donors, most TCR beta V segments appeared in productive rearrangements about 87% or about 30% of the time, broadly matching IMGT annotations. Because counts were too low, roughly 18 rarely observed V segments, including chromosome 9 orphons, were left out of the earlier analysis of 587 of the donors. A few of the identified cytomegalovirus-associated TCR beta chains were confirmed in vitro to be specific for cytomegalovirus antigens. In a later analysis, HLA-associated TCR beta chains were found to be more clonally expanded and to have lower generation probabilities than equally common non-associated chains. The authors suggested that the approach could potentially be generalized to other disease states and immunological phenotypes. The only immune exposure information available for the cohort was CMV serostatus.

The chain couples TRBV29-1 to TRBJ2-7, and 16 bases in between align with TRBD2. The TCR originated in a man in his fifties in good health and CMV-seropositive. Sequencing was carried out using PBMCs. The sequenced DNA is TGCAGCGTTGGGGGGACTAGCGGGAGGGCCGTCCACGAGCAGTACTTC. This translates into CSVGGTSGRAVHEQYF.